Below are 27 T cell receptor beta chains sequenced from a single sample in a study of T cell repertoires in cytomegalovirus infection. TCRdb recomputed calls from the reads with MiXCR, one row per CDR3 protein. The table lists 650,000 to 900,000 distinct CDR3 sequences, about 29% of them singletons. Their target antigens are unknown. This sample comprised cultured CD8+ T cells from PBMCs, obtained from culture after CMV antigen stimulation. The receptors were gathered from a human donor in good health (CMV status not recorded). Some clones in this sample may be carry-over from other donors' samples.

The chain couples TRBV14 to TRBJ2-7, with no clear D. V was shortened by 1 base and J by 6 bases, with 10 bases between the two germline ends. Germline loops: CDR1 SGHDN, CDR2 FVKESK. This CDR3 is built from 13 residues. CDR3 coding DNA: TGTGCCAGCAGCCAAGGGACCAGAAGCGAGCAGTACGTC. This gives the protein CASSQGTRSEQYV.

V is TRBV10-3 and J is TRBJ2-7; TRBD2 aligns across 16 bases. The CDR3 loop spans 16 amino acids. V shed 4 bases and J 5 bases; nucleotides not matched to a gene: 5. Germline V CDR1 and CDR2: ENHRY, SYGVKD. CDR3 nucleotides: TGTGCCATCAGTGGGGGACTAGCGGGGGGGCCTGACGAGCAGTACGTC. This sequence encodes CAISGGLAGGPDEQYV.

The rearrangement uses TRBV19 and TRBJ1-3; D may be TRBD1 (5 bases). CDR3 length: 15 residues. The germline V gene encodes CDR1 LNHDA and CDR2 SQIVND (reference sequence). V lost 6 bases and J lost 4, with 16 bases in between. The DNA for the CDR3 is TGTGCCAGTAGCTCCCCCCCGGGACGCGGAAACACCATATATTTT. Translation gives CASSSPPGRGNTIYF.

This clonotype occurred once. V and J are TRBV4-1 and TRBJ2-1; D possibly corresponds to TRBD2 (6 bases). This CDR3 comprises 15 residues. V dropped 1 base and J dropped 1 base, with 8 bases sitting between them. Germline loops: CDR1 MGHRA, CDR2 YSYEKL. As DNA, the CDR3 is TGCGCCAGCAGCCAAGGGGGGGAGTCCTACAATGAGCAGTTCTTC. The encoded protein is CASSQGGESYNEQFF.

The chain links TRBV6-5 to TRBJ2-7; D gene unclear. Trimming removed 0 bases at V and 2 bases at J, with 17 bases between. The CDR3 is made up of 17 amino acids. The V gene's germline CDR1 is MNHEY and CDR2 SVGAGI. The CDR3 nucleotides read TGTGCCAGCAGTTACTCGTCTACTGACATAAACCCCTACGAGCAGTACTTC. Amino acid sequence: CASSYSSTDINPYEQYF.

This clonotype was counted ten times or more. The chain carries TRBV7-2 and TRBJ2-3; 8 positions match TRBD2. V shed 1 base, J shed 6 bases, and the junction held 3 bases outside the gene matches. The CDR3 loop spans 14 amino acids. From germline, CDR1 is SGHTA and CDR2 FQGNSA. The CDR3 nucleotides are TGTGCCAGCAGCTTAGAAGCGGGGGTTGATACGCAGTATTTT. Protein product: CASSLEAGVDTQYF.

This clonotype was seen once. This sequence joins TRBV13 and TRBJ1-6; 11 bases agree with TRBD1. After removal of 6 bases from V and 12 bases from J, the junction contained 10 bases not matched to a gene. The germline gives CDR1 PRHDT, CDR2 FYEKMQ (reference sequence). CDR3 length: 15 amino acids. The CDR3 here is CASRPGTGGFRPLHF. CDR3 coding DNA: TGTGCCAGCAGACCCGGGACAGGGGGGTTTAGACCCCTCCACTTT.

This clonotype was detected only a few times. The rearrangement joins TRBV12-3 or TRBV12-4 to TRBJ1-4, with 7 bases fitting TRBD1. With V trimmed by 4 bases and J by 0 bases, 5 bases remained unmatched. The CDR3 contains 16 residues. This CDR3 reads CASSSIGTATNEKLFF. For the CDR3, the DNA is TGTGCCAGCAGTTCAATTGGGACAGCAACTAATGAAAAACTGTTTTTT.

This clonotype was recorded a few times. The gene calls are TRBV10-3 and TRBJ1-2; tentative D call: TRBD1 (5 bases). V was clipped by 4 bases and J by 4 bases, with 19 bases between them. The CDR3 loop spans 16 amino acids. CDR1 and CDR2 from the germline V gene are ENHRY and SYGVKD. The CDR3 loop reads CAISAPTAPTSYGYTF. The CDR3 DNA reads as TGTGCCATCAGTGCTCCGACAGCCCCCACTTCCTATGGCTACACCTTC.

V gene TRBV20-1 combines with J gene TRBJ1-2; D is unresolved. V was cut by 6 bases and J by 5 bases, with 19 bases left in between. Germline CDR1 is DFQATT and CDR2 is SNEGSKA (reference sequence). The length of the CDR3 is 14 residues. The CDR3 region has the DNA TGCAGTGCAAGTAGCGGACGGGCGCCTTATGGCTACACCTTC. Its protein product is CSASSGRAPYGYTF.

V gene TRBV20-1 combines with J gene TRBJ1-1, with TRBD1 as a possible D gene (5 bases). This CDR3 is built from 13 residues. With 5 bases removed from V and 5 bases from J, the gap between germline ends came to 15 bases. Germline-derived CDR1 and CDR2 are DFQATT and SNEGSKA (reference sequence). The DNA for the CDR3 is TGCAGTGCTCTGGGGGGGGGGAGGACTGAAGCTTTCTTT. Protein sequence: CSALGGGRTEAFF.

This chain uses TRBV7-2 with TRBJ2-2, with D possibly being TRBD1 or TRBD2 (6 bases each). The ends were cut back, 4 bases at V and 7 bases at J, with 25 bases in the middle. The CDR3 covers 18 residues. CDR1 is SGHTA and CDR2 is FQGNSA in the germline V gene. The CDR3 sequence: CASSSLGIRGRKGGELFF. The DNA for the CDR3 is TGTGCCAGCAGCTCACTCGGTATACGGGGGCGAAAGGGCGGGGAGCTGTTTTTT.

Ten or more counts support this clonotype. V gene TRBV20-1 combines with J gene TRBJ1-4; D remains unclear. The CDR3 is made up of 14 amino acids. With 0 bases removed from V and 7 bases from J, the gap between germline ends came to 12 bases. CDR1 and CDR2 (germline): DFQATT, SNEGSKA (reference sequence). CDR3 nucleotide sequence: TGCAGTGCTAGAGATAGGAGGTTTAGTGAAAAACTGTTTTTT. This gives the protein CSARDRRFSEKLFF.

The V call is TRBV20-1, the J call TRBJ2-7; 8 nucleotides match TRBD2. The V gene's germline CDR1 is DFQATT and CDR2 SNEGSKA (reference sequence). The V and J ends lost 3 bases and 0 bases, in that order; junction bases with no gene match: 10. The CDR3 is 16 residues long. The CDR3 region is CSARGLGLAGSYEQYF. CDR3 DNA sequence: TGCAGTGCTAGGGGGTTAGGGCTAGCGGGCTCCTACGAGCAGTACTTC.

At least ten counts were recorded for this clonotype. The chain combines TRBV7-8 with TRBJ1-2; 9 nucleotides agree with TRBD1. V was clipped by 5 bases and J by 3 bases; unmatched bases: 7. This CDR3 spans 15 amino acids. Germline CDR1 and CDR2: SGHVS and FQNEAQ. The CDR3 sequence is CASSPGQGTYYGYTF. The CDR3 DNA sequence: TGTGCCAGCAGCCCAGGACAGGGGACTTACTATGGCTACACCTTC. The full variable domain, in which reference TRBV7-8 and TRBJ1-2 provide the parts outside the CDR3, is GAGVSQSPRYKVAKRGQDVALRCDPISGHVSLFWYQQALGQGPEFLTYFQNEAQLDKSGLPSDRFFAERPEGSVSTLKIQRTQQEDSAVYLCASSPGQGTYYGYTFGSGTRLTVV.

This clonotype was counted a few times. The gene calls are TRBV29-1 and TRBJ1-1, with D hard to call. Trimming cost V 3 bases and J 2 bases, with 4 bases left between them. Germline CDR1 is SQVTM and CDR2 is ANQGSEA. The CDR3 is 11 residues long. The CDR3 nucleotides read TGCAGCGTTGAGGTCAACACTGAAGCTTTCTTT. Residues: CSVEVNTEAFF.

The chain carries TRBV6-8 and TRBJ1-6; D is unclear. Looked up from germline, CDR1 is MNHGY and CDR2 is SAAAGT. The CDR3 is 15 amino acids. V was trimmed by 6 bases and J by 0 bases, leaving 9 bases between them. DNA for the CDR3: TGTGCCAGCAGCAACCTAAGCTCCTATAATTCACCCCTCCACTTT. This codes for CASSNLSSYNSPLHF.

The chain carries TRBV6-2 or TRBV6-3 and TRBJ2-1; no clear D gene. V was cut by 7 bases and J by 4 bases, with 8 bases left in between. CDR3 size: 12 residues. Germline V gene sequence: CDR1 MNHEY, CDR2 SVGEGT. The CDR3 here is CASKPRYNEQFF. The CDR3 region has the DNA TGTGCCAGCAAACCCCGTTACAATGAGCAGTTCTTC.

The chain carries TRBV12-3 or TRBV12-4 and TRBJ2-7, with D maybe TRBD1 (6 bases). CDR3 length: 13 amino acids. V was clipped by 0 bases and J by 7 bases, with 10 bases between them. CDR3 in DNA: TGTGCCAGCAGTTTAGCGCCAGGGGCTGAGCAGTACGTC. Its protein is CASSLAPGAEQYV.

CDR3 in DNA: TGTGCCAGCAGCTTGTGGCAGGGAACTGAAGCTTTCTTT. This codes for CASSLWQGTEAFF. The gene calls are TRBV5-6 and TRBJ1-1; D may be TRBD1 (5 bases). Between the trimmed V and J ends, which lost 1 base and 5 bases, there was a span of 9 bases. The CDR3 length is 13 residues. The germline V gene has CDR1 SGHDT and CDR2 YYEEEE.

CDR3 region: CASSRTGGADTQYF. CDR3 bases: TGTGCCAGCAGCCGGACAGGGGGAGCAGATACGCAGTATTTT. The gene calls are TRBV14 and TRBJ2-3, with 10 bases identical to TRBD1. The CDR3 loop spans 14 amino acids. Germline CDR1 and CDR2: SGHDN and FVKESK. The J segment lost 4 bases and the V segment lost 4 bases, leaving 2 bases of the junction unmatched. Complete variable domain (other parts from reference TRBV14 and TRBJ2-3): EAGVTQFPSHSVIEKGQTVTLRCDPISGHDNLYWYRRVMGKEIKFLLHFVKESKQDESGMPNNRFLAERTGGTYSTLKVQPAELEDSGVYFCASSRTGGADTQYFGPGTRLTVL.

This clonotype was seen many times. The V call is TRBV7-8, the J call TRBJ2-6; no clear D gene. The CDR3 is 16 residues long. Germline V gene data show CDR1 as SGHVS and CDR2 as FQNEAQ. Trimming took off 3 bases at V and 0 bases at J, with 9 bases between the two ends. CDR3: CASSLIGSSGANVLTF. CDR3 sequence (DNA): TGTGCCAGCAGCTTGATAGGAAGCTCTGGGGCCAACGTCCTGACTTTC.

This clonotype was observed once. V gene TRBV20-1 combines with J gene TRBJ1-1, with no clear D. Looked up from germline, CDR1 is DFQATT and CDR2 is SNEGSKA (reference sequence). The CDR3 runs 16 residues. V lost 0 bases and J 6 bases, leaving 20 bases between the germline ends. The CDR3 bases are TGCAGTGCTAGAGATGACCGACCGGGAAGGATGCCTGAAGCTTTCTTT. It codes for CSARDDRPGRMPEAFF.

This clonotype was recorded many times. V gene TRBV11-3 combines with J gene TRBJ2-1; no clear D. Between the trimmed V and J ends, which lost 6 bases and 6 bases, there was a span of 18 bases. The CDR3 extends over 15 amino acids. Germline CDR1 and CDR2: SGHNT and YENEEA. The CDR3 DNA reads TGTGCCAGCAGTCCCGGGCCTGGACCCGGCAATGAGCAGTTCTTC. Translation gives CASSPGPGPGNEQFF.

This clonotype has at least ten counts. V usage is TRBV7-2 and J usage is TRBJ2-7, with D perhaps TRBD1 (6 bases). The V gene's germline CDR1 is SGHTA and CDR2 FQGNSA. V lost 1 base and J 5 bases, leaving 12 bases between the germline ends. The CDR3 is made up of 14 amino acids. CDR3 coding DNA: TGTGCCAGCAGCTTAGGACAGGTCGGTGACGAGCAGTACGTC. It codes for CASSLGQVGDEQYV.

V and J are TRBV7-9 and TRBJ2-5, with unresolved D. The germline gives CDR1 SEHNR, CDR2 FQNEAQ (reference sequence). V shed 5 bases and J shed 0 bases, with 7 bases lying between them. The CDR3 is 13 amino acids. The CDR3 protein is CASSGNHQETQYF. As DNA, the CDR3 is TGTGCCAGCAGCGGCAACCACCAAGAGACCCAGTACTTC. Full variable domain (outside the CDR3, taken from reference TRBV7-9 and TRBJ2-5): DTGVSQNPRHKITKRGQNVTFRCDPISEHNRLYWYRQTLGQGPEFLTYFQNEAQLEKSRLLSDRFSAERPKGSFSTLEIQRTEQGDSAMYLCASSGNHQETQYFGPGTRLLVL.

CDR3 coding DNA: TGTGCCAGCAGTGGGGCCCTTTCAGATACGCAGTATTTT. As protein: CASSGALSDTQYF. This chain connects TRBV6-8 to TRBJ2-3, with a possible D match to TRBD1 (5 bases). The CDR3 is 13 residues long. The V gene's germline CDR1 is MNHGY and CDR2 SAAAGT. The V end was cut by 5 bases, the J end by 4 bases, with 10 bases between.